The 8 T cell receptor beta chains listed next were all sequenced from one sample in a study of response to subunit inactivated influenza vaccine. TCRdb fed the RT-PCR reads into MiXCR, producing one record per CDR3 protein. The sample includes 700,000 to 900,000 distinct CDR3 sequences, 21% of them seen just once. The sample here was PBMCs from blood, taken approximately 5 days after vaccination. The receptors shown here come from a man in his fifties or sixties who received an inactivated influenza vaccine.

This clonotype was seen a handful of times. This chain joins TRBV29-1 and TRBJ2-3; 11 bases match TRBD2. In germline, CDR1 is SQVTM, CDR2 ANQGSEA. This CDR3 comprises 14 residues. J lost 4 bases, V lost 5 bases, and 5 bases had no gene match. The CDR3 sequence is CSVIAGGRADTQYF. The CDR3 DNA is TGCAGCGTTATAGCGGGGGGGAGGGCAGATACGCAGTATTTT.

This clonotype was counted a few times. The DNA of the CDR3 is TGCGCCAGCAGCTTGGGCGGGGGGGCAAACTACAATGAGCAGTTCTTC. As protein: CASSLGGGANYNEQFF. The rearrangement joins TRBV5-1 to TRBJ2-1; 9 bases align to TRBD2. There are 16 residues in the CDR3. Germline trimming cut 0 bases from V and 3 bases from J; bases unmatched to any gene: 4. Germline V lookup: CDR1 SGHRS, CDR2 YFSETQ.

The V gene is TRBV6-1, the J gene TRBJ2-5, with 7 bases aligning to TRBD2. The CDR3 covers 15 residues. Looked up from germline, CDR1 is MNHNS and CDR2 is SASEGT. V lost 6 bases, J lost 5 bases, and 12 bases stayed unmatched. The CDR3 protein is CASSRYLAAGETQYF. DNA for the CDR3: TGTGCCAGCAGCCGGTATCTAGCGGCGGGGGAGACCCAGTACTTC.

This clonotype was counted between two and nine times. The CDR3 region is CASSPDSPTNEKLFF. For the CDR3, the DNA is TGTGCCAGCTCACCTGACAGTCCAACTAATGAAAAACTGTTTTTT. The V and J genes are TRBV18 and TRBJ1-4, with D tentatively TRBD1 (5 bases). V lost 3 bases and J lost 0, with 8 bases in between. CDR1 and CDR2 from the germline V gene are KGHSH and LQKENI. CDR3 size: 15 residues. Supplemented by reference TRBV18 and TRBJ1-4, the full variable domain reads NAGVMQNPRHLVRRRGQEARLRCSPMKGHSHVYWYRQLPEEGLKFMVYLQKENIIDESGMPKERFSAEFPKEGPSILRIQQVVRGDSAAYFCASSPDSPTNEKLFFGSGTQLSVL.

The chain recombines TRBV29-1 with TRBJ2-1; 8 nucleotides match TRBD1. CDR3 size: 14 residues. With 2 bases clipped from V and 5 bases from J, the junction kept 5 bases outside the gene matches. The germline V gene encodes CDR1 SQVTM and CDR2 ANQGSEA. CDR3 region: CSVEKGQVNNEQFF. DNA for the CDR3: TGCAGCGTTGAAAAGGGACAGGTTAACAATGAGCAGTTCTTC.

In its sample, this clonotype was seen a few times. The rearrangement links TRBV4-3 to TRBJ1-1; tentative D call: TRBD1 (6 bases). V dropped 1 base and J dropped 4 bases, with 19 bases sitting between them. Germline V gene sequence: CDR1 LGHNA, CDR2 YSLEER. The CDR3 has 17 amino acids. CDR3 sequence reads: CASSQGLAGTLGTEAFF. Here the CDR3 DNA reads TGCGCCAGCAGCCAAGGCTTGGCTGGGACACTCGGCACTGAAGCTTTCTTT.

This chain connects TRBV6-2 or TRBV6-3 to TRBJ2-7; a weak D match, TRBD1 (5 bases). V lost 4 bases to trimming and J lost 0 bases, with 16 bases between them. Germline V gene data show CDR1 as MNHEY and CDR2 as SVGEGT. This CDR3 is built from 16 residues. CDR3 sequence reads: CASSSDLHDSSYEQYF. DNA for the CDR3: TGTGCCAGCAGTTCTGACCTTCACGACAGCTCCTACGAGCAGTACTTC.

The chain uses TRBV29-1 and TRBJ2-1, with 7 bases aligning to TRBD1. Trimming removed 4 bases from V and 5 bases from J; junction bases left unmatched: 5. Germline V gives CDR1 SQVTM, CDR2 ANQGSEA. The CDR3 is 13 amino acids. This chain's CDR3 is CSVAGGRDNEQFF. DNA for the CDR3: TGCAGCGTTGCAGGGGGTCGGGACAATGAGCAGTTCTTC.